What follows is one TCR beta chain and its context. Its antigen is unknown. Profiled with immunoSEQ multiplex PCR; TCRdb holds only in-frame clones, not every one. The data hold about 120,000 clones, with approximately 90% observed a single time. These data belong to a study of T cell clones after liver transplantation. The study's findings and limits: Low donor cell numbers restricted donor-reactive repertoire measurement in a couple of subjects.

This TCR was recovered from a human patient who received a liver transplant. Some T cells could come from the graft donor. This specimen was CD4+ T cells from blood, taken 12 months after liver transplant.

The CDR3 DNA reads TGTGCCAGCAGCTTAGTCCGGTCCACCGGGGAGCTGTTTTTT. Residues: CASSLVRSTGELFF. This chain joins TRBV11-3 and TRBJ2-2; D is uncertain. The CDR3 runs 14 residues. Trimming pared 1 base from V and 4 bases from J, leaving 7 bases between. Germline V gene data show CDR1 as SGHNT and CDR2 as YENEEA.